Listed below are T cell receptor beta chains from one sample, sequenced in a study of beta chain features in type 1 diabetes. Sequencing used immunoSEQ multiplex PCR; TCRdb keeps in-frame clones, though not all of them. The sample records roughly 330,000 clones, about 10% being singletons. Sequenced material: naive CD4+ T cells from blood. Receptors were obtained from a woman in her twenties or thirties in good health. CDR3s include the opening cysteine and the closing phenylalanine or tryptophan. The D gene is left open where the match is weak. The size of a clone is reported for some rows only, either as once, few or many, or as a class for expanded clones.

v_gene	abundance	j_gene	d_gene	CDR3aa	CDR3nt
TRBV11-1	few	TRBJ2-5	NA	CASSSTVANSETQYF	TGTGCCAGCAGCTCAACTGTAGCGAACTCGGAGACCCAGTACTTC
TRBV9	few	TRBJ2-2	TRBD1	CASSAHRGNAGELFF	TGTGCCAGCAGCGCCCACAGGGGGAACGCCGGGGAGCTGTTTTTT
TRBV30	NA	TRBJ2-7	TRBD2	CAWSPLGTSGSYEQYF	TGTGCCTGGAGCCCCCTCGGGACTAGCGGATCCTACGAGCAGTACTTC
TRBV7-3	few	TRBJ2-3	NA	CASSLLGTDTQYF	TGTGCCAGCAGCTTACTTGGCACAGATACGCAGTATTTT
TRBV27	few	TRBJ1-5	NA	CASSLSGNQPQHF	TGTGCCAGCAGTTTGAGCGGCAATCAGCCCCAGCATTTT
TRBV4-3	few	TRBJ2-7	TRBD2	CASSQDSTSGIVSQYF	TGCGCCAGCAGCCAAGATTCTACTAGCGGGATCGTTTCGCAGTACTTC
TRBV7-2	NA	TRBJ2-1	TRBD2	CASTVGTSGVNEQFF	TGTGCCAGCACCGTCGGGACTAGCGGGGTCAATGAGCAGTTCTTC
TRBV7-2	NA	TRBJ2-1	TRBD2	CASSLGRSASGKSFNEQFF	TGTGCCAGCAGCTTAGGGCGGTCGGCTAGCGGGAAGAGTTTCAATGAGCAGTTCTTC
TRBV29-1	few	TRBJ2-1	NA	CSVVRVHNEQFF	TGCAGCGTTGTGAGGGTCCACAATGAGCAGTTCTTC
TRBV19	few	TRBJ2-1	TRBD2	CASSIGEGLGVRNEQFF	TGTGCCAGTAGTATAGGGGAGGGACTAGGGGTCCGCAATGAGCAGTTCTTC
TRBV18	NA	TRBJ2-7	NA	CASSLGVPGEREQYF	TGTGCCAGCTCACTCGGCGTCCCAGGGGAGAGGGAGCAGTACTTC
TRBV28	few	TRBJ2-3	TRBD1	CASRMTGGTDTQYF	TGTGCCAGCAGAATGACAGGGGGCACAGATACGCAGTATTTT
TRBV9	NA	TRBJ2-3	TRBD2	CASSVTSGQTDTQYF	TGTGCCAGCAGCGTAACTAGCGGGCAGACAGATACGCAGTATTTT
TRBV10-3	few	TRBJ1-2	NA	CAISVADLGYYGYTF	TGTGCCATCAGTGTAGCGGATCTAGGGTACTATGGCTACACCTTC
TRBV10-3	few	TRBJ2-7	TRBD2	CAISASTSGSSYEQYF	TGTGCCATCAGTGCGTCGACTAGCGGGAGCTCCTACGAGCAGTACTTC
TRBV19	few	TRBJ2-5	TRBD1	CASSIRTGEETQYF	TGTGCCAGTAGTATCCGGACAGGGGAGGAGACCCAGTACTTC
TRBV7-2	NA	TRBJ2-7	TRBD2	CASTLSTSGSYEQYF	TGTGCCAGCACCCTCTCGACTAGCGGGAGTTACGAGCAGTACTTC
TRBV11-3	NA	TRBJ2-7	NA	CASSLVSSSYEQYF	TGTGCCAGCAGCTTAGTGTCGAGCTCCTACGAGCAGTACTTC
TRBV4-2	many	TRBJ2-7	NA	CASSQDSTKFEQYF	TGTGCCAGCAGCCAAGATAGTACGAAGTTCGAGCAGTACTTC
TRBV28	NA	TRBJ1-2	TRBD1	CASSLTGYADGYTF	TGTGCCAGCAGTTTGACAGGGTATGCTGATGGCTACACCTTC
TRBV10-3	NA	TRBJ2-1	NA	CAIRGPGDYNEQFF	TGTGCCATCAGGGGGCCGGGGGATTACAATGAGCAGTTCTTC
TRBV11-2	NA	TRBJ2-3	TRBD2	CASSLDRGLAGGTDTQYF	TGTGCCAGCAGCTTAGATCGGGGATTAGCGGGAGGCACAGATACGCAGTATTTT
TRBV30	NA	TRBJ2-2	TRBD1	CAQNRGQISGELFF	TGTGCCCAAAACAGGGGGCAAATCTCCGGGGAGCTGTTTTTT
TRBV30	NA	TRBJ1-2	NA	CAWDPGHTNYGYTF	TGTGCCTGGGACCCGGGACATACTAACTATGGCTACACCTTC
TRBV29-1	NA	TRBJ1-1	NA	CSVSGFNTEAFF	TGCAGCGTGTCAGGCTTCAACACTGAAGCTTTCTTT
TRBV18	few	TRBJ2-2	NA	CASSTTGGAGELFF	TGTGCCAGCTCCACGACCGGAGGGGCCGGGGAGCTGTTTTTT